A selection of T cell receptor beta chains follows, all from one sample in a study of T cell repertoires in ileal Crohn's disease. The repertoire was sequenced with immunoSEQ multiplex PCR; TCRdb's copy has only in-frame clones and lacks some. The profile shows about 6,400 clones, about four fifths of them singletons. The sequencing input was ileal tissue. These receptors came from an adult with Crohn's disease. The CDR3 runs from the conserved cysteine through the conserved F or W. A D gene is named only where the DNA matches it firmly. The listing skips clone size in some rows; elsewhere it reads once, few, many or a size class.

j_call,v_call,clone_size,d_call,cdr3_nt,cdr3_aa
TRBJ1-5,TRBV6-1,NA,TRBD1,TGTGCCAGCAGGGGACAGTTCAATCAGCCCCAGCATTTT,CASRGQFNQPQHF
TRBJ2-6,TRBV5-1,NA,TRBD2,TGCGCCAGCAGCTCCCCGCCGGGAGGAGGGGCCAACGTCCTGACTTTC,CASSSPPGGGANVLTF
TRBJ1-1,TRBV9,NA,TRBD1,TGTGCCAGCAGCGTGGGACAGGGCCGGACTGAAGCTTTCTTT,CASSVGQGRTEAFF
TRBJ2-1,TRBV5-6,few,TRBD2,TGTGCCAGCAGCCCGGGACTAGCGCACTCCTACAATGAGCAGTTCTTC,CASSPGLAHSYNEQFF
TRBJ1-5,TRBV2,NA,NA,TGTGCCAGCAAAGCGACAGAGAGCAATCAGCCCCAGCATTTT,CASKATESNQPQHF
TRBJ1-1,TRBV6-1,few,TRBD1,TGTGCCAGCAGTGTCCCGGGACAGTTTAATCCTTTCTTT,CASSVPGQFNPFF
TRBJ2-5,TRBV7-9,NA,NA,TGTGCCAGCAGCTTCTCGGGTTGGGAGACCCAGTACTTC,CASSFSGWETQYF
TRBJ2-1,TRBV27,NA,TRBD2,TGTGCCAGCAACCTAGTATCGGGACTAGCGGGAGGGCCGAGGGATGAGCAGTTCTTC,CASNLVSGLAGGPRDEQFF
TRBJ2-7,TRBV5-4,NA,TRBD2,TGTGCCAGCAGACCCGGGACTAGCGGGAAGGCTAGGGAGCAGTACTTC,CASRPGTSGKAREQYF
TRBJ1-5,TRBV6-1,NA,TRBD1,TGTGCCAGCAGTAGTTCAGGGGGATATCAGCCCCAGCATTTT,CASSSSGGYQPQHF
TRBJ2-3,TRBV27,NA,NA,TGTGCCAGCAGATCGGTTACAGATACGCAGTATTTT,CASRSVTDTQYF
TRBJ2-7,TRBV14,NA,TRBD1,TGTGCCAGCAGCCAAGAGGGACAGGGGATCAACCTCTCCTACGAGCAGTACTTC,CASSQEGQGINLSYEQYF
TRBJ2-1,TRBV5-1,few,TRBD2,TGCGCCAGCACACCACTAGCGGGAGGCCACAATGAGCAGTTCTTC,CASTPLAGGHNEQFF
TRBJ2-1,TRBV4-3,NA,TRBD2,TGCGCCAGCAGCCAAGAGGCTAGCGGGAGGGATGAGCAGTTCTTC,CASSQEASGRDEQFF
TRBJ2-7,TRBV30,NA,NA,TGTGCCTGGAGCGCTACCTACGAGCAGTACTTC,CAWSATYEQYF
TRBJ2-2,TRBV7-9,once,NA,TGTGCCAGCACCTTCCCCAGCAGGCCGAACACCGGGGAGCTGTTTTTT,CASTFPSRPNTGELFF
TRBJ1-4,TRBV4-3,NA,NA,TGCGCCAGCAGCCAAGCTCTCGCAGGGTCTAATGAAAAACTGTTTTTT,CASSQALAGSNEKLFF
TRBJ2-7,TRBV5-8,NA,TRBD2,TGTGCCAGCAGCTTAGCGGGAGGTACCTACGAGCAGTACTTC,CASSLAGGTYEQYF
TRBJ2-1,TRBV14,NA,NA,TGTGCCAGCAGCCAGGCCCCAGTTGGGGGAGGTTCCCTCAATGAGCAGTTCTTC,CASSQAPVGGGSLNEQFF
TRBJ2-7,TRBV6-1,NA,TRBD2,TGTGCCAGCAGTGAAGGGGCTAGCGGGTCCTACGAGCAGTACTTC,CASSEGASGSYEQYF
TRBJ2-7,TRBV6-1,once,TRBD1,TGTGCCAGCAGTCGACTAACAGGGGACCCCTACGAGCAGTACTTC,CASSRLTGDPYEQYF
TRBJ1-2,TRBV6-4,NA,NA,TGTGCCAGCAGTGGTCGGAGACTCCCTAACGGGGGTTATGGCTACACCTTC,CASSGRRLPNGGYGYTF
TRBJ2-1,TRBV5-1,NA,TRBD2,TGCGCCAGCAGCTTGGCTGGGGAGGGCAATGAGCAGTTCTTC,CASSLAGEGNEQFF
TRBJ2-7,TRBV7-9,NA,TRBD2,TGTGCCAGCACCACACCCGGGACTAGCGGGAGTGGGGAGCAGTACTTC,CASTTPGTSGSGEQYF
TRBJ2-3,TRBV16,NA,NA,TGTGCCAGCAGCAAAATGGGTAGGGGAATTGGAGATACGCAGTATTTT,CASSKMGRGIGDTQYF
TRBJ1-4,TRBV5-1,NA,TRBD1,TGCGCCAGCAGCTTGACAGGGGGAAATGAAAAACTGTTTTTT,CASSLTGGNEKLFF
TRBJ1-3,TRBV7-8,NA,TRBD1,TGTGCCAGCAGCTTAGGCAGGGGGCTATCTGGAAACACCATATATTTT,CASSLGRGLSGNTIYF
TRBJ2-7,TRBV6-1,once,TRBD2,TGTGCCAGCAGTGAAGCCTCTGGGGGTTGGGCGGGAGGGCACGAGCAGTACTTC,CASSEASGGWAGGHEQYF
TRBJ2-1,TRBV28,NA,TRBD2,TGTGCCAGCAGTTGGACGGGACTAGCGCCCTACAATGAGCAGTTCTTC,CASSWTGLAPYNEQFF
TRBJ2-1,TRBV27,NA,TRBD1,TGTGCCAGCAGTTTACTCGGACAGGGATATAATGAGCAGTTCTTC,CASSLLGQGYNEQFF
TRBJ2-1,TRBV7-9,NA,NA,TGTGCCAGCAGCTTAACTAGCCCGGAGAATGAGCAGTTCTTC,CASSLTSPENEQFF
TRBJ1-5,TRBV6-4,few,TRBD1,TGTGCCAGCAGTTTTGACAGGGGCAATCAGCCCCAGCATTTT,CASSFDRGNQPQHF
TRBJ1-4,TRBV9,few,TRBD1,TGTGCCAGCAGCGTAGGGACAGGGAATGAAAAACTGTTTTTT,CASSVGTGNEKLFF
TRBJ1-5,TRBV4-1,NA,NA,TGCGCCAGCAGCCAAGAGAGAGGAGGGATTCAGCCCCAGCATTTT,CASSQERGGIQPQHF
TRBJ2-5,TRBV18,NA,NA,TGTGCCAGCTCACCGGGCAGAAGATCGGAGACCCAGTACTTC,CASSPGRRSETQYF
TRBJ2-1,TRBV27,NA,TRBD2,TGTGCCAGCAGTAAATCTGGGAGGGGAAATGAGCAGTTCTTC,CASSKSGRGNEQFF
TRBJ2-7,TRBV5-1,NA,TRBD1,TGCGCCAGCAGCGCGACAGGGTGGCACGAGCAGTACTTC,CASSATGWHEQYF
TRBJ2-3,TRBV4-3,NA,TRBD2,TGCGCCAGCAGCCAAGAGTGGCGGGAGGTAGATACGCAGTATTTT,CASSQEWREVDTQYF
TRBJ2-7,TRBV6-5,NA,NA,TGTGCCAGCAGCCTTGAGGGGGTCGAGCAGTACTTC,CASSLEGVEQYF
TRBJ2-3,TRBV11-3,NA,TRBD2,TGTGCCAGCAGCTTTGGCGGCGGGAGTGCAGATACGCAGTATTTT,CASSFGGGSADTQYF
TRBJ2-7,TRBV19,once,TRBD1,TGTGCCAGTAGTCGGACAGGGCCCTACGAGCAGTACTTC,CASSRTGPYEQYF
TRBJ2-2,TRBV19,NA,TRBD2,TGTGCCAGTAGTATTTTGGGTCTGGCTAGCGGGAGGAACACCGGGGAGCTGTTTTTT,CASSILGLASGRNTGELFF
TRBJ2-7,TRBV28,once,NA,TGTGCCAGCAGTTTACCGCAGACAGCAAACTACGAGCAGTACTTC,CASSLPQTANYEQYF
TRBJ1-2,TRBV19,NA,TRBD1,TGTGCCAGTCACACCACCGCGGCGGGGACAGGGGTCGCCTATGGCTACACCTTC,CASHTTAAGTGVAYGYTF
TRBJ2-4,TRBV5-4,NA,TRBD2,TGTGCCAGCAGCTTGGCCCTAGCGGGGCCTAGAAACATTCAGTACTTC,CASSLALAGPRNIQYF